Listed here are 26 T cell receptor beta chains from one sample, sequenced in a study of EBV T-cell therapy then PD-1 blockade in nasopharyngeal carcinoma. No cognate antigen is known for these TCRs. TCRdb keeps only in-frame clones here, not all; method: immunoSEQ multiplex PCR. The table records about 17,000 clones, approximately 83% of them present only once. Treatment noted: AdE1-LMPpoly-expanded autologous EBV-specific T-cell therapy followed by anti-PD-1 nivolumab. The sample in question was CD8+ T cells from blood, obtained at day 0 from a patient whose treatment included autologous EBV-specific T cells and nivolumab. The receptors were gathered from a man in his forties with nasopharyngeal carcinoma.

The genes are TRBV23-1 and TRBJ1-1; D ambiguous. TRBV23-1 is an ORF; its function is uncertain. The V and J ends lost 4 bases and 10 bases respectively, with 13 bases between them. This CDR3 contains 12 residues. CDR3 residues: CASSPKGPGAFF. In DNA form, the CDR3 reads TGCGCCAGCAGTCCTAAAGGTCCTGGAGCTTTCTTT.

The V call is TRBV5-6, the J call TRBJ2-7; 10 bases agree with TRBD2. This CDR3 comprises 17 residues. The trim removed 6 bases at V and 1 base at J, leaving 13 bases unmatched. Per germline, CDR1 SGHDT and CDR2 YYEEEE. The CDR3 spells CASIDLRQREGSYEQYF. In DNA form, the CDR3 reads TGTGCCAGCATCGACCTCCGACAGCGGGAGGGGTCCTACGAGCAGTACTTC. Looking up the rest from reference TRBV5-6 and TRBJ2-7 gives the full variable domain: DAGVTQSPTHLIKTRGQQVTLRCSPKSGHDTVSWYQQALGQGPQFIFQYYEEEERQRGNFPDRFSGHQFPNYSSELNVNALLLGDSALYLCASIDLRQREGSYEQYFGPGTRLTVT.

This clone appeared a few times. The V and J genes are TRBV5-6 and TRBJ2-5; TRBD2 agrees at 9 bases. The junction had 8 bases not matched to a gene; V was cut back by 1 base and J by 4 bases. The germline gives CDR1 SGHDT, CDR2 YYEEEE. This CDR3 comprises 16 residues. CDR3 nucleotide sequence: TGTGCCAGCAGCTTGTTTGCTAGCGGGGTGGGAGAGACCCAGTACTTC. Its protein is CASSLFASGVGETQYF.

The rearrangement joins TRBV2 to TRBJ1-2; unclear D gene. V was cut by 8 bases and J by 3 bases, with 13 bases left in between. This CDR3 spans 13 amino acids. CDR1 is SNHLY, CDR2 FYNNEI, per germline. CDR3 residues: CASLLGQDYGYTF. CDR3 nucleotide sequence: TGTGCCAGCCTCCTAGGGCAGGACTATGGCTACACCTTC.

About this clone: Other DNA sequences in the same sample also yield this CDR3. CDR3 nucleotide sequence: TGTGCCAGCAGTCCCACTGGAAACACCATATATTTT. It translates to CASSPTGNTIYF. This chain joins TRBV3-1 (or the pseudogene TRBV3-2) and TRBJ1-3; D unclear. The germline CDR1 and CDR2 sequences are LGHDT and YNNKEL (reference sequence). Trimming took off 6 bases at V and 2 bases at J, with 5 bases between the two ends. This CDR3 contains 12 residues.

This chain uses TRBV4-3 with TRBJ2-7; possibly TRBD1 for D (6 bases). Trimming took 0 bases from V and 3 from J, leaving 9 bases between them. The CDR3 loop spans 14 amino acids. From germline, CDR1 is LGHNA and CDR2 YSLEER. The CDR3 region has the DNA TGCGCCAGCAGCCAAGAGGCCAGGGGCTACGAGCAGTACTTC. It specifies CASSQEARGYEQYF.

The gene calls are TRBV2 and TRBJ2-7, with 11 bases that match TRBD2. The CDR3 runs 17 residues. Germline trimming cut 5 bases from V and 5 bases from J; bases unmatched to any gene: 14. Germline V gene data show CDR1 as SNHLY and CDR2 as FYNNEI. CDR3 DNA: TGTGCCAGCAGTTTCACTAGCGGGGGACAACAGATGAACGAGCAGTACTTC. As protein: CASSFTSGGQQMNEQYF.

The chain has TRBV2 and TRBJ1-2; no clear D. There are 14 residues in the CDR3. With 2 bases removed from V and 5 bases from J, the gap between germline ends came to 12 bases. The V gene's germline CDR1 is SNHLY and CDR2 FYNNEI. CDR3 DNA sequence: TGTGCCAGCAGTGAATACGAGGAGTTTTATGGCTACACCTTC. This sequence encodes CASSEYEEFYGYTF.

The chain recombines TRBV25-1 with TRBJ1-5; the D is unclear. V gave up 1 base and J gave up 3 bases, with 7 bases separating them. The CDR3 totals 14 residues. Germline CDR1 and CDR2: MGHDK and SYGVNS. CDR3 loop: CASSESQYNQPQHF. DNA for the CDR3: TGTGCCAGCAGTGAATCCCAATACAATCAGCCCCAGCATTTT. Full variable domain (remainder filled in from reference TRBV25-1 and TRBJ1-5): EADIYQTPRYLVIGTGKKITLECSQTMGHDKMYWYQQDPGMELHLIHYSYGVNSTEKGDLSSESTVSRIRTEHFPLTLESARPSHTSQYLCASSESQYNQPQHFGDGTRLSIL.

This clone showed up just once. This chain uses TRBV28 with TRBJ1-3, with D uncertain. The CDR3 is 13 amino acids. CDR1 is MDHEN and CDR2 is SYDVKM in the germline V gene. Trimming cost V 6 bases and J 4 bases, with 10 bases left between them. Here the CDR3 reads CASRGSYGNTIYF. The CDR3 DNA follows: TGTGCCAGCAGGGGCTCGTACGGAAACACCATATATTTT.

This clone was observed a handful of times. The rearrangement joins TRBV6-4 to TRBJ2-3; D is uncertain. V lost 0 bases and J 0 bases, leaving 7 bases between the germline ends. CDR3 length: 15 amino acids. Germline loops: CDR1 MRHNA, CDR2 SNTAGT. CDR3 region: CASSDSYDSTDTQYF. The CDR3 DNA is TGTGCCAGCAGTGACTCATATGACAGCACAGATACGCAGTATTTT.

This chain uses TRBV6-1 with TRBJ2-1; D unresolved. Germline CDR1 and CDR2: MNHNS and SASEGT. Trimming took 1 base from V and 16 from J, leaving 14 bases between them. The length of the CDR3 is 12 residues. In DNA form, the CDR3 reads TGTGCCAGCAGTGAAGTGCCCTGGTACGAATTCTTC. Protein: CASSEVPWYEFF.

The chain recombines TRBV4-2 with TRBJ2-7, with D unclear. The CDR3 length is 16 residues. CDR1 is LGHNA and CDR2 is YNFKEQ in the germline V gene. Trimming took 4 bases from V and 2 from J, leaving 18 bases between them. CDR3 nucleotides: TGTGCCAGCAGCCCCTGGGCCGGGCCTTCCACCTACGAGCAGTACTTC. Encoded protein: CASSPWAGPSTYEQYF.

The chain employs TRBV14 and TRBJ2-4; 9 bases map to TRBD1. After removal of 0 bases from V and 8 bases from J, the junction contained 5 bases not matched to a gene. There are 15 residues in the CDR3. Germline CDR1 and CDR2: SGHDN and FVKESK. CDR3 loop: CASSQEGTGWDIQYF. As DNA, the CDR3 is TGTGCCAGCAGCCAAGAAGGGACAGGGTGGGACATTCAGTACTTC.

The chain is built from TRBV19 and TRBJ2-7; D remains unclear. The CDR3 spans 13 residues. V lost 4 bases to trimming and J lost 3 bases, with 10 bases between them. Per the germline V gene, CDR1 is LNHDA and CDR2 is SQIVND (reference sequence). Here the CDR3 reads CASSTALGYEQYF. As DNA, the CDR3 is TGTGCCAGTAGTACAGCCTTGGGCTACGAGCAGTACTTC.

The genes are TRBV4-1 and TRBJ2-5; 10 bases are shared with TRBD2. CDR3 length: 20 amino acids. Looked up from germline, CDR1 is MGHRA and CDR2 is YSYEKL. With V trimmed by 0 bases and J by 2 bases, 15 bases remained unmatched. CDR3 protein: CASSQDPSGGALRTQETQYF. The CDR3 bases are TGCGCCAGCAGCCAAGATCCCAGCGGGGGGGCCCTACGAACTCAAGAGACCCAGTACTTC.

The chain uses TRBV12-5 and TRBJ1-4; a possible D gene is TRBD1 (5 bases). Trimming took off 3 bases at V and 12 bases at J, with 11 bases between the two ends. From germline, CDR1 is LGHNT and CDR2 FRNRAP. This CDR3 contains 12 residues. CDR3: CASGFRGRELFF. CDR3 in DNA: TGTGCTAGTGGTTTTAGGGGAAGGGAACTGTTTTTT.

There are a few counts of this clone. The gene calls are TRBV7-6 and TRBJ2-6, with D perhaps matching TRBD2 (7 bases). The V end lost 1 base, the J end lost 2 bases, and 12 bases lay between the germline ends. Per the germline V gene, CDR1 is SGHVS and CDR2 is FNYEAQ. This CDR3 spans 17 amino acids. The CDR3 bases are TGTGCCAGCAGCTTAGAGGGGGAGGGGACTGGGGCCAACGTCCTGACTTTC. It codes for CASSLEGEGTGANVLTF.

This sequence joins TRBV4-3 and TRBJ1-1; possibly TRBD1 for D (6 bases). This CDR3 comprises 15 residues. V was trimmed by 1 base and J by 1 base, leaving 10 bases between them. Germline CDR1 is LGHNA and CDR2 is YSLEER. CDR3 sequence reads: CASSQGAGANTEAFF. CDR3 sequence (DNA): TGCGCCAGCAGCCAAGGGGCAGGGGCGAACACTGAAGCTTTCTTT.

V usage is TRBV24-1 and J usage is TRBJ2-3; the D call may be TRBD1 or TRBD2 (6 bases each). Germline V gene lookup returns CDR1 KGHDR and CDR2 SFDVKD. Trimming cost V 0 bases and J 2 bases, with 17 bases left between them. The CDR3 sequence is 18 residues long. This CDR3 reads CATSDLLSPGGLTDTQYF. Written as DNA, the CDR3 is TGTGCCACCAGTGATTTGTTGTCCCCCGGGGGCCTCACAGATACGCAGTATTTT.

V is TRBV6-4 and J is TRBJ2-3; the D gene could be TRBD1 or TRBD2 (5 bases each). With 5 bases removed from V and 4 bases from J, the gap between germline ends came to 13 bases. Germline CDR1 reads MRHNA; CDR2 reads SNTAGT. This CDR3 contains 14 residues. Here the CDR3 reads CASSKGTNPDTQYF. DNA for the CDR3: TGTGCCAGCAGTAAGGGGACCAATCCAGATACGCAGTATTTT.

In this sample, this clone turned up once. The rearrangement joins TRBV9 to TRBJ2-2, with 10 bases that match TRBD1. This CDR3 comprises 17 residues. Trimming cost V 3 bases and J 6 bases; bases outside gene matches: 11. CDR1 is SGDLS, CDR2 YYNGEE, per germline. CDR3: CASSGLLGTGVAGELFF. The CDR3 DNA reads as TGTGCCAGCAGCGGCCTTCTCGGGACAGGGGTAGCCGGGGAGCTGTTTTTT.

J is TRBJ1-6 and V is TRBV2; weak D call: TRBD1 (6 bases). V lost 2 bases, J lost 8 bases, and 19 bases lay in between. The CDR3 length is 17 residues. The germline V gene has CDR1 SNHLY and CDR2 FYNNEI. DNA of the CDR3: TGTGCCAGCAGTGAAAGGTATCGGGGGCAGTTGGATTCACCCCTCCACTTT. It specifies CASSERYRGQLDSPLHF.

In this sample, this clone turned up once. The chain is built from TRBV6-4 and TRBJ2-1; 11 bases are a match to TRBD2. This CDR3 is 16 amino acids long. J gave up 6 bases and V 2 bases, and 6 bases lay outside the gene matches. Per germline, CDR1 MRHNA and CDR2 SNTAGT. The DNA for the CDR3 is TGTGCCAGCAGTGACACACTAGCGGGGGAAACCAATGAGCAGTTCTTC. Protein sequence: CASSDTLAGETNEQFF.

The genes are TRBV2 and TRBJ1-4; 10 bases line up with TRBD1. The CDR3 totals 16 residues. V shed 8 bases and J 2 bases; nucleotides not matched to a gene: 8. Looked up from germline, CDR1 is SNHLY and CDR2 is FYNNEI. As DNA, the CDR3 is TGTGCCAGCCAATGGACAGGGGGGAAGACTAATGAAAAACTGTTTTTT. This encodes CASQWTGGKTNEKLFF.

The chain carries TRBV7-6 and TRBJ1-5; D unclear. CDR1 is SGHVS and CDR2 is FNYEAQ in the germline V gene. This CDR3 is built from 14 residues. V was pared by 5 bases and J by 6 bases, with 14 bases between. The DNA of the CDR3 is TGTGCCAGCAGCGCCGCGGGTTTTATTCAGCCCCAGCATTTT. This sequence encodes CASSAAGFIQPQHF.